This T cell receptor (beta chain) was sequenced in a study of neurological immune-mediated disorders. General observations from the study: One cluster of related CDR3 sequences contained, by phylogenetic grouping, the repertoires of 18 of 34 multiple sclerosis patients and formed a possible signature. Subjects shared no identical expanded-clone CDR3 amino acid sequences, suggesting private TCR-beta repertoires in all groups.

This clonotype was seen repeatedly, ten times or more. The antigen is not known. For sorted libraries, the input was about 930,000 CD4+ or CD8+ T cells. V was clipped by 6 bases and J by 7 bases, with 13 bases between them. This CDR3 has 13 amino acids. Germline V lookup: CDR1 MNHEY, CDR2 SVGAGI. The authors produced cDNA by 5'RACE using 10-nucleotide random UMIs. A single record per CDR3 protein comes from TCRdb applying MiXCR to the 5' RACE reads. The table has approximately 50,000 distinct CDR3 sequences, over 4.5% seen once. This clonotype was sampled from a woman aged 18 to 35 with multiple sclerosis. Specimen: CD4+ T cells from blood. V gene TRBV6-5 combines with J gene TRBJ2-1; a weak D match, TRBD1 (6 bases). CDR3 in DNA: TGTGCCAGCAGGGGGGCGGTCTGGAATGAGCAGTTCTTC. Translated: CASRGAVWNEQFF.